One and the same sample provided the 19 T cell receptor beta chains below, sequenced in a study of blood T cell repertoires in COVID-19. Measured with immunoSEQ multiplex PCR; TCRdb has only the in-frame clones, and not every one. The data contain 240,000 or so clones, roughly 88% of them seen just once; the ten biggest clones take up around 0.8%. Sequenced sample: peripheral blood. The receptors were gathered from a woman in her 30s with acute or convalescent COVID-19.

In its sample, this clone was seen a few times. The rearrangement joins TRBV6-2 or TRBV6-3 to TRBJ2-7; tentative D call: TRBD1 (6 bases). The CDR3 extends over 16 amino acids. The V end lost 4 bases, the J end lost 2 bases, and 18 bases lay between the germline ends. Germline V gives CDR1 MNHEY, CDR2 SVGEGT. The CDR3 DNA reads TGTGCCAGCAGTTTCGCCCTAACAGGGTGGCCCTACGAGCAGTACTTC. It encodes CASSFALTGWPYEQYF.

Only a few counts were recorded for this clone. V is TRBV5-8 and J is TRBJ2-5; 9 bases match TRBD1. Germline loops: CDR1 SGHTS, CDR2 YDEGEE. With 4 bases clipped from V and 2 bases from J, the junction kept 6 bases outside the gene matches. The CDR3 has 15 amino acids. The CDR3 DNA is TGTGCCAGCAGCCCGGGACAGGGAGGACAAGAGACCCAGTACTTC. It specifies CASSPGQGGQETQYF.

This sequence joins TRBV24-1 and TRBJ2-3; the D gene is possibly TRBD1 (6 bases). CDR3 length equals 14 residues. Trimming stripped 7 bases from V and 0 bases from J, with 10 bases between. CDR1 is KGHDR and CDR2 is SFDVKD in the germline V gene. For the CDR3, the DNA is TGTGCCACCAGCGACAGGTCTAGCACAGATACGCAGTATTTT. Translated, it gives CATSDRSSTDTQYF.

The sample holds a few counts of this clone. This chain links TRBV5-1 with TRBJ2-5; possible D gene TRBD2, 6 bases. The CDR3 consists of 15 residues. V was cut by 3 bases and J by 2 bases, with 14 bases left in between. Germline CDR1 reads SGHRS; CDR2 reads YFSETQ. The CDR3: CASSSGTVGQETQYF. The CDR3 coding sequence is TGCGCCAGCAGCTCCGGGACTGTCGGACAAGAGACCCAGTACTTC.

The rearrangement links TRBV5-4 to TRBJ2-7; 8 bases map to TRBD2. This CDR3 is built from 13 residues. Germline CDR1 reads SGHNT; CDR2 reads YYREEE (reference sequence). The V gene end was trimmed by 2 bases and the J gene end by 5 bases; junction bases not matched to a gene: 3. The CDR3 here is CASSLGLAHEQYF. For the CDR3, the DNA is TGTGCCAGCAGCTTAGGACTAGCCCACGAGCAGTACTTC. Looking up the rest from reference TRBV5-4 and TRBJ2-7 gives the full variable domain: ETGVTQSPTHLIKTRGQQVTLRCSSQSGHNTVSWYQQALGQGPQFIFQYYREEENGRGNFPPRFSGLQFPNYSSELNVNALELDDSALYLCASSLGLAHEQYFGPGTRLTVT.

This chain connects TRBV5-4 to TRBJ2-7; D is possibly TRBD1 (6 bases). The germline gives CDR1 SGHNT, CDR2 YYREEE (reference sequence). V was clipped by 0 bases and J by 5 bases, with 12 bases between them. CDR3 length equals 14 residues. In DNA, the CDR3 is TGTGCCAGCAGCTTGGGACAGGAGGTCGACGAGCAGTACTTC. Its protein product is CASSLGQEVDEQYF.

The CDR3 sequence is CASSFDGGLAGNTDTQYF. DNA of the CDR3: TGTGCCAGCAGCTTCGACGGGGGGCTAGCGGGGAACACAGATACGCAGTATTTT. The chain is built from TRBV7-2 and TRBJ2-3, with TRBD2 matching over 9 bases. The germline gives CDR1 SGHTA, CDR2 FQGNSA. This CDR3 spans 18 amino acids. Trimming cost V 3 bases and J 2 bases; bases outside gene matches: 12.

The rearrangement uses TRBV27 and TRBJ2-7; D is uncertain. The CDR3 contains 15 residues. Germline CDR1 and CDR2: MNHEY and SMNVEV (reference sequence). Trimming took 2 bases from V and 0 from J, leaving 11 bases between them. CDR3 sequence: CASSLQTKSSYEQYF. The CDR3 DNA sequence: TGTGCCAGCAGTTTACAGACAAAAAGCTCCTACGAGCAGTACTTC.

This clone was seen a single time. The chain uses TRBV11-2 and TRBJ2-1; D not resolved. This CDR3 is built from 12 residues. V lost 1 base and J lost 9, with 7 bases in between. Germline V CDR1 and CDR2: SGHAT, FQNNGV. CDR3 protein: CASSLGHSEQFF. The CDR3, as DNA: TGTGCCAGCAGCTTAGGTCACAGTGAGCAGTTCTTC.

The J gene is TRBJ1-5, the V gene TRBV19, with 7 bases that match TRBD1. The CDR3 is 15 residues long. Per germline, CDR1 LNHDA and CDR2 SQIVND (reference sequence). Trimming took 7 bases from V and 2 from J; bases not matched to a gene: 8. This chain's CDR3 is CASTPTGQGNQPQHF. The CDR3 DNA reads as TGTGCCAGTACCCCGACAGGACAGGGCAATCAGCCCCAGCATTTT.

The V and J genes are TRBV10-2 and TRBJ2-7, with D maybe TRBD1 (5 bases). The germline V and J ends were trimmed by 8 bases and 1 base, with 9 bases remaining between them. Germline lookup yields CDR1 WSHSY and CDR2 SAAADI. This CDR3 has 12 amino acids. DNA for the CDR3: TGCGCCAGCCAAAGGGGATCCTACGAGCAGTACTTC. Translating gives CASQRGSYEQYF.

This clone was counted only a few times. CDR3 sequence reads: CASSLVNQVDTQYF. The CDR3 nucleotides are TGTGCCAGCAGCTTAGTTAATCAGGTGGATACGCAGTATTTT. V usage is TRBV7-9 and J usage is TRBJ2-3; no reliable D call. V was clipped by 1 base and J by 6 bases, with 11 bases between them. Germline assignment: CDR1 SEHNR and CDR2 FQNEAQ (reference sequence). This CDR3 has 14 amino acids.

This chain links TRBV6-2 or TRBV6-3 with TRBJ2-6; D is unresolved. Germline V gene lookup returns CDR1 MNHEY and CDR2 SVGEGT. The CDR3 contains 17 residues. V lost 2 bases, J lost 3 bases, and 14 bases lay in between. The CDR3 nucleotides are TGTGCCAGCAGTTACGTTTTATTACTAAGTGGGGCCAACGTCCTGACTTTC. Protein sequence: CASSYVLLLSGANVLTF.

A note on this clone: One end of the junction is discordant with germline, which a read error may explain. The genes are TRBV7-2 and TRBJ2-7; 7 bases are a match to TRBD2. CDR3 size: 16 residues. Looked up from germline, CDR1 is SGHTA and CDR2 is FQGNSA. CDR3 sequence: CAGSLSPAGTSYEQYF. The CDR3 region has the DNA TGTGCCGGCAGCTTATCCCCAGCGGGAACCTCCTACGAGCAGTACTTC.

The gene calls are TRBV7-9 and TRBJ1-3; D perhaps matches TRBD1 (6 bases). CDR3 size: 16 residues. Deletions cut 3 bases from V and 4 bases from J, with 16 bases between. Germline CDR1 reads SEHNR; CDR2 reads FQNEAQ (reference sequence). The CDR3 region is CASSLGTLTAGNTIYF. The DNA of the CDR3 is TGTGCCAGCAGCTTGGGGACACTCACTGCAGGAAACACCATATATTTT.

As concerns this clone: Additional DNA sequences in this sample encode the identical CDR3. The chain carries TRBV2 and TRBJ2-2; TRBD2 matches 8 bases. V shed 6 bases, J shed 5 bases, and the junction held 5 bases outside the gene matches. Per germline, CDR1 SNHLY and CDR2 FYNNEI. CDR3 length equals 14 residues. This CDR3 reads CASRGLVITGELFF. CDR3 DNA: TGTGCCAGCAGGGGACTAGTAATTACCGGGGAGCTGTTTTTT.

The chain combines TRBV4-1 with TRBJ2-1; 12 positions agree with TRBD2. The CDR3 length is 15 residues. The V segment lost 5 bases and the J segment 3 bases; nucleotides outside the gene matches: 2. CDR1 is MGHRA and CDR2 is YSYEKL in the germline V gene. The CDR3 is CASSWTSGNYNEQFF. The CDR3 coding sequence is TGCGCCAGCAGCTGGACTAGCGGGAACTACAATGAGCAGTTCTTC.

The chain recombines TRBV10-3 with TRBJ2-1; 12 positions agree with TRBD2. Germline CDR1 reads ENHRY; CDR2 reads SYGVKD. CDR3 length: 19 residues. The junction had 15 bases not matched to a gene; V was cut back by 8 bases and J by 1 base. In DNA, the CDR3 is TGTGCCATCGGGGGGACAGGGCAAGGACTAGCGGGATCCTACAATGAGCAGTTCTTC. It yields the protein CAIGGTGQGLAGSYNEQFF.

The chain employs TRBV19 and TRBJ2-1, with 8 bases lining up with TRBD1. The germline V gene encodes CDR1 LNHDA and CDR2 SQIVND (reference sequence). The CDR3 is 16 amino acids. V gave up 5 bases and J gave up 7 bases; unmatched junction bases: 13. The CDR3 DNA sequence: TGTGCCAGTAGTGACAGGGGTAGGAGAATTCGGAATGAGCAGTTCTTC. Its translation is CASSDRGRRIRNEQFF.